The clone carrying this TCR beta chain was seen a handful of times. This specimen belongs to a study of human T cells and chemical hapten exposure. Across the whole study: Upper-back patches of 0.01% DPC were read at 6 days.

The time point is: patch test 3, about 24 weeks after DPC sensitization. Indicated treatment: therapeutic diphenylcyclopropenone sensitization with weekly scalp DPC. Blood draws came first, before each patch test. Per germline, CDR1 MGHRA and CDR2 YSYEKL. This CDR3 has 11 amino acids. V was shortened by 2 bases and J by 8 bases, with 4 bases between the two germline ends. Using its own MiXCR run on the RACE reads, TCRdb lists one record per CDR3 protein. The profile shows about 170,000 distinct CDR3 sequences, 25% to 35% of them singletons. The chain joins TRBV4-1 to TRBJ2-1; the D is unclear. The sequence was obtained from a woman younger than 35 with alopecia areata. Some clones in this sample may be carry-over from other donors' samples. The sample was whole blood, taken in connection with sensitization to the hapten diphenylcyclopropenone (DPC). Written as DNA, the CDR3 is TGCGCCAGCAGCCAACGAGATGAGCAGTTCTTC. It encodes CASSQRDEQFF.